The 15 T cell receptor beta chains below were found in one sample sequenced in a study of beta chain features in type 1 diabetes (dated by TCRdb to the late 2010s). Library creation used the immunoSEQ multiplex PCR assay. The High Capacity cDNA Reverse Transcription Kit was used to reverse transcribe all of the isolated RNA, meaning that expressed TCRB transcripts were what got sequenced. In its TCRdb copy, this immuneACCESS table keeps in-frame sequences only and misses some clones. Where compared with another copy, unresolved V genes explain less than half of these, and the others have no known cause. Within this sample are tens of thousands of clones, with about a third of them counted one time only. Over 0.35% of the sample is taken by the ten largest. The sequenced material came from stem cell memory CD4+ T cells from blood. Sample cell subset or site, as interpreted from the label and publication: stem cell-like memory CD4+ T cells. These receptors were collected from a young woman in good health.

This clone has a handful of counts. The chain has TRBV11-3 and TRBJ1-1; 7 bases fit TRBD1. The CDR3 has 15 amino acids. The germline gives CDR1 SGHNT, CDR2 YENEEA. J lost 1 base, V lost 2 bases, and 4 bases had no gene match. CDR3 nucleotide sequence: TGTGCCAGCAGCTTAACAGGGGCCTCGAACACTGAAGCTTTCTTT. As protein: CASSLTGASNTEAFF.

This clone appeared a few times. This CDR3 reads CASSLGPGNANQPQHF. The CDR3 nucleotides read TGTGCCAGCAGCTTAGGCCCAGGGAATGCCAATCAGCCCCAGCATTTT. The chain uses TRBV7-2 and TRBJ1-5; TRBD1 might be the D (5 bases). V lost 1 base and J lost 3, with 13 bases in between. CDR3 length: 16 residues. Germline CDR1 and CDR2: SGHTA and FQGNSA.

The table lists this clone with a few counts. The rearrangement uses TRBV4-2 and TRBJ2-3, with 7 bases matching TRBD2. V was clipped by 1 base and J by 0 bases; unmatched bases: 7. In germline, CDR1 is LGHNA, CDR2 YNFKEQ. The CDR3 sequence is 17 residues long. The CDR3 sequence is CASSQAVASGSTDTQYF. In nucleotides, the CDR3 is TGTGCCAGCAGCCAAGCGGTGGCTAGCGGAAGCACAGATACGCAGTATTTT.

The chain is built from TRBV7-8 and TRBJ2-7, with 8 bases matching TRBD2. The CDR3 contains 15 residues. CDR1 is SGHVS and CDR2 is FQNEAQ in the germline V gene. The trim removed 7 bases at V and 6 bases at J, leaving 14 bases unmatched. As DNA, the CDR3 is TGTGCCAGCAACCCTACGGGACTAGAACGGTCCGAGCAGTACTTC. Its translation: CASNPTGLERSEQYF.

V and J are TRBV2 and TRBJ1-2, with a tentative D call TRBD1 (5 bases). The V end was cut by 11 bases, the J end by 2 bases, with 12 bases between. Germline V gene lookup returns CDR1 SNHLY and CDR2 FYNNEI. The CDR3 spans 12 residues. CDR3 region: CAGGTVNYGYTF. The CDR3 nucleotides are TGTGCCGGAGGGACTGTGAACTATGGCTACACCTTC.

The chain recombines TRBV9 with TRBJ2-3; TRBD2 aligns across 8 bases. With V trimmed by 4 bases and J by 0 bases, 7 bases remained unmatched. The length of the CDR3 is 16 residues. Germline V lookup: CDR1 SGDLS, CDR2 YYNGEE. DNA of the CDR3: TGTGCCAGCAGCTCCCGACTAGCGACTAGCACAGATACGCAGTATTTT. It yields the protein CASSSRLATSTDTQYF.

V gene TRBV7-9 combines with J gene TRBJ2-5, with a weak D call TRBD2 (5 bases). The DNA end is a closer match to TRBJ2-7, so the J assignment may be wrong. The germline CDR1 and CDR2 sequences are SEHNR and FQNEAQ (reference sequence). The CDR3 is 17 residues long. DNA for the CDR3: TGTGCCAGCAGCTTAGCCTACCGGGGAACACGCTCCTACGAGCAGTACTTC. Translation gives CASSLAYRGTRSYEQYF.

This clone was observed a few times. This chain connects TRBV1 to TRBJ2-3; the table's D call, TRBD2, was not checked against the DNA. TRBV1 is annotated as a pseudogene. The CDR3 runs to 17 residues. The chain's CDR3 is CTSSQEVTSGGTDTQYF. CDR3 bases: TGCACCAGCAGCCAAGAAGTGACTAGCGGGGGCACAGATACGCAGTATTTT.

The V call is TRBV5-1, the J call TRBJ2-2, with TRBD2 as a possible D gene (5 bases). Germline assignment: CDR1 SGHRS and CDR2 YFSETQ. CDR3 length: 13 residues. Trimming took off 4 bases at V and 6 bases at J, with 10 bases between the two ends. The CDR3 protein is CASSPGGPGELFF. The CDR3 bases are TGCGCCAGCAGCCCTGGAGGTCCCGGGGAGCTGTTTTTT.

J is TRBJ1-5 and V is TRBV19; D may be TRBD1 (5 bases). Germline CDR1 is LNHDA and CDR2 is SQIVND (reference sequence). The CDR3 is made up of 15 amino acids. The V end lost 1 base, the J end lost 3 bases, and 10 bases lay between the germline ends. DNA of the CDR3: TGTGCCAGTAGTATAGGGGGCACTTCCAATCAGCCCCAGCATTTT. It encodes CASSIGGTSNQPQHF.

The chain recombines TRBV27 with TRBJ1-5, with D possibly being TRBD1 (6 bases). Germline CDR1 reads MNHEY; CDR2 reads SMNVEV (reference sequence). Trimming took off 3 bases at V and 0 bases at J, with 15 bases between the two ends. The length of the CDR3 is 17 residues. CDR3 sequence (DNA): TGTGCCAGCAGTTTGGTCGGACAGATATCTAGCAATCAGCCCCAGCATTTT. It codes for CASSLVGQISSNQPQHF.

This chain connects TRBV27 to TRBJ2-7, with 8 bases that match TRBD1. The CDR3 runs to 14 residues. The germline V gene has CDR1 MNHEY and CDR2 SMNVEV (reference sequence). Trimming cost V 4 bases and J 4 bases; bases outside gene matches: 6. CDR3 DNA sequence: TGTGCCAGCAGTTCGACAGGGGAGACGTACGAGCAGTACTTC. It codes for CASSSTGETYEQYF.

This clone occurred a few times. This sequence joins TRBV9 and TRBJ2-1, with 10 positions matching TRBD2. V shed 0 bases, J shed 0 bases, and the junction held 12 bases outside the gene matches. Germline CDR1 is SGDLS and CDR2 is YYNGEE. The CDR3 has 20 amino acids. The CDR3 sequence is CASSVGLRSGGPSSYNEQFF. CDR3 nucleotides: TGTGCCAGCAGCGTAGGCCTTCGTAGCGGGGGGCCGAGCTCCTACAATGAGCAGTTCTTC. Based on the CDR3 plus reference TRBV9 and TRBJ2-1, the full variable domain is DSGVTQTPKHLITATGQRVTLRCSPRSGDLSVYWYQQSLDQGLQFLIQYYNGEERAKGNILERFSAQQFPDLHSELNLSSLELGDSALYFCASSVGLRSGGPSSYNEQFFGPGTRLTVL.

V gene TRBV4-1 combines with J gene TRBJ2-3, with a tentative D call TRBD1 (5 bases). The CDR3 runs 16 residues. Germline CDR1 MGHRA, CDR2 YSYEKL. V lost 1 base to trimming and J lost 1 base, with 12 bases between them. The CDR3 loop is CASSQVGRGRTDTQYF. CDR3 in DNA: TGCGCCAGCAGCCAAGTGGGTAGGGGCCGCACAGATACGCAGTATTTT.

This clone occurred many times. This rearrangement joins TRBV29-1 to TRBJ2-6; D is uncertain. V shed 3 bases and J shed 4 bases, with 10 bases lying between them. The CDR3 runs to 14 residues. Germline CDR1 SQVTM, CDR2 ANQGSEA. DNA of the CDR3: TGCAGCGTTGATGATCGTGGCGGGGCCAACGTCCTGACTTTC. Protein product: CSVDDRGGANVLTF.